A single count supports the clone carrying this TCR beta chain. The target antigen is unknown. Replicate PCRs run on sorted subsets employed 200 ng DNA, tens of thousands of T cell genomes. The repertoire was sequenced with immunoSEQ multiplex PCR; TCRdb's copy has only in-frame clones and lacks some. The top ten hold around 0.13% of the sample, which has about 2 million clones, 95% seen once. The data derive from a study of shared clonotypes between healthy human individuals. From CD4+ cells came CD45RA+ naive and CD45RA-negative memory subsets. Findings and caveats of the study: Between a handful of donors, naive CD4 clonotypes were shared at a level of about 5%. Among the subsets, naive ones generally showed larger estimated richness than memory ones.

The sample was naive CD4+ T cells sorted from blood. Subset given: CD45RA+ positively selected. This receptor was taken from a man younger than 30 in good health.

The CDR3 loop is CASSYIAGETYEQYF. As DNA, the CDR3 is TGTGCCAGCAGCTATATAGCGGGAGAGACCTACGAGCAGTACTTC. This chain links TRBV6-1 with TRBJ2-7, with 9 bases fitting TRBD2. J was trimmed by 2 bases and V by 6 bases; bases with no gene match: 8. The CDR3 loop spans 15 amino acids. Per germline, CDR1 MNHNS and CDR2 SASEGT.